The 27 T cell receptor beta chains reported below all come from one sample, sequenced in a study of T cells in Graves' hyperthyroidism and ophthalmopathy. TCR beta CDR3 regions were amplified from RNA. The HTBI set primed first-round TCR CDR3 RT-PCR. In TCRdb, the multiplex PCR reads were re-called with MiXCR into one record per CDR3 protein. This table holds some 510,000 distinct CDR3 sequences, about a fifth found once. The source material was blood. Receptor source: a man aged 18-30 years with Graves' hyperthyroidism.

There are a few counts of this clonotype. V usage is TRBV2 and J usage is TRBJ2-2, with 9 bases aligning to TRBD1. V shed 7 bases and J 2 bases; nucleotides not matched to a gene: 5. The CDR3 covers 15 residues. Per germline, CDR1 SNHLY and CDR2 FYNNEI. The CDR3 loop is CASNLDRGNTGELFF. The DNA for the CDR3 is TGTGCCAGCAACTTGGACAGGGGAAACACCGGGGAGCTGTTTTTT.

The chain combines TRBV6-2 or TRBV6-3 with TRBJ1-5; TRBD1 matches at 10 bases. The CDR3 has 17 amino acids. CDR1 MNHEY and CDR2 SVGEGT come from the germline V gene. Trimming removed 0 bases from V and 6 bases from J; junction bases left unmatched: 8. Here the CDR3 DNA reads TGTGCCAGCAGTTACTCGAGTGGACAGGGGGGGGGTCAGCCCCAGCATTTT. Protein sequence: CASSYSSGQGGGQPQHF.

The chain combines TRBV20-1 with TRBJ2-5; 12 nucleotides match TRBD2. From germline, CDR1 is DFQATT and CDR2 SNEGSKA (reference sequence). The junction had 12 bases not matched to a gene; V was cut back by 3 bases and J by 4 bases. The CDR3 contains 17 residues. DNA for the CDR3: TGCAGTGCTAGGACTGGGAGGACTAGCGGGACGAGAGAGACCCAGTACTTC. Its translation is CSARTGRTSGTRETQYF.

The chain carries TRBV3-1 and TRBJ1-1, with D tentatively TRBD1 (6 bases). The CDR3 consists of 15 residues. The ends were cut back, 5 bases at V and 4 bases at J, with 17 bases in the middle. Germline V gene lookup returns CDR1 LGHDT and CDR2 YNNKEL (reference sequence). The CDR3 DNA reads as TGTGCCAGCAGCTTAATTTGGGGGGCCGGCACTGAAGCTTTCTTT. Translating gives CASSLIWGAGTEAFF.

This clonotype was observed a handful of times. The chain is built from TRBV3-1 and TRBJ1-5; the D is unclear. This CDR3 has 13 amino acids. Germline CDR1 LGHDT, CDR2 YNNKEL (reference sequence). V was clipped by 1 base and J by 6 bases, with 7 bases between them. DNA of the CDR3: TGTGCCAGCAGCCAAGTCCCGGGTCAGCCCCAGCATTTT. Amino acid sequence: CASSQVPGQPQHF.

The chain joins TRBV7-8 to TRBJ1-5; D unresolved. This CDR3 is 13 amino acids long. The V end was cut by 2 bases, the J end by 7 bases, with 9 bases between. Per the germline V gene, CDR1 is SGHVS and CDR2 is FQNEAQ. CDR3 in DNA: TGTGCCAGCAGCTTAAATGCGGCCCAGCCCCAGCATTTT. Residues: CASSLNAAQPQHF.

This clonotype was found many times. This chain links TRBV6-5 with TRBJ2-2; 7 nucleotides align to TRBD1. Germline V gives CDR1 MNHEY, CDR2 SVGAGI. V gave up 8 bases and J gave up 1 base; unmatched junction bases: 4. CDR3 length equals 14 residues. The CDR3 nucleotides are TGTGCCAGCGCCAGGACAGGGAACACCGGGGAGCTGTTTTTT. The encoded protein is CASARTGNTGELFF.

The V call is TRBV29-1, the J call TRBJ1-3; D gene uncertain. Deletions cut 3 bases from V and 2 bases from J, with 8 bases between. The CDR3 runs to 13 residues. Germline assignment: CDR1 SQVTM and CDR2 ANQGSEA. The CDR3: CSVDGEAGNTIYF. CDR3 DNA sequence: TGCAGCGTTGATGGCGAAGCTGGAAACACCATATATTTT.

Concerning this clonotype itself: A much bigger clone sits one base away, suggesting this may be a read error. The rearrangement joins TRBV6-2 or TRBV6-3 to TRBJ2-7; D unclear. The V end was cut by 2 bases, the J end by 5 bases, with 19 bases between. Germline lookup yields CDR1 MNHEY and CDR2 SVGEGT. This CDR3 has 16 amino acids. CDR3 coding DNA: TGTGCCAGCAGTTACAGCCGACCTCTCCATGGCCACGAGCAGTACTTC. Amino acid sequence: CASSYSRPLHGHEQYF.

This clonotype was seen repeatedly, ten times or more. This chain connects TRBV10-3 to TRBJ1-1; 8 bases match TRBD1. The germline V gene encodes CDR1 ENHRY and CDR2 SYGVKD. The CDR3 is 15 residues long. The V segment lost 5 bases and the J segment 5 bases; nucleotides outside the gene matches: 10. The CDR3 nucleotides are TGTGCCATCAGTAATCGACAGGGGATAGGAACTGAAGCTTTCTTT. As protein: CAISNRQGIGTEAFF.

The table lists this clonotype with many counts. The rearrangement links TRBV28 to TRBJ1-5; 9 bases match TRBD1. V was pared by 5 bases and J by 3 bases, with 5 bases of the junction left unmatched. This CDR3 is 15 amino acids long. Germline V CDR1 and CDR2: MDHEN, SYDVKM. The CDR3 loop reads CASSGQGYANQPQHF. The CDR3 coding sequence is TGTGCCAGCAGTGGACAGGGGTATGCCAATCAGCCCCAGCATTTT.

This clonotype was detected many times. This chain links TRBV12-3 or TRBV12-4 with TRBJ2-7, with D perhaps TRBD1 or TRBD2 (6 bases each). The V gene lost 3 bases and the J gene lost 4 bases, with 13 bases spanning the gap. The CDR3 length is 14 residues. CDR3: CASSLGGEGYEQYF. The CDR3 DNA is TGTGCCAGCAGTTTGGGGGGCGAGGGTTACGAGCAGTACTTC.

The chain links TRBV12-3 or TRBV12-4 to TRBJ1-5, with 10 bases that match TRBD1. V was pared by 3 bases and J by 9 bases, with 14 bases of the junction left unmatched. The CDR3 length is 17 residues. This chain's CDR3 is CASSLGDRGNPGRPQHF. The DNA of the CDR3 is TGTGCCAGCAGTTTGGGGGACAGGGGCAATCCCGGACGGCCCCAGCATTTT.

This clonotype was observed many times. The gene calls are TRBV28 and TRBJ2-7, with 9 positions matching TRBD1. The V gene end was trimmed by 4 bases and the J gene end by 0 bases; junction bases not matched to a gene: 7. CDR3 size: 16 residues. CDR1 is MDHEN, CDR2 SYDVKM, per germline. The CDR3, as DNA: TGTGCCAGCAGTTCCATACAGGGGGCAAGCTCCTACGAGCAGTACTTC. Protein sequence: CASSSIQGASSYEQYF.

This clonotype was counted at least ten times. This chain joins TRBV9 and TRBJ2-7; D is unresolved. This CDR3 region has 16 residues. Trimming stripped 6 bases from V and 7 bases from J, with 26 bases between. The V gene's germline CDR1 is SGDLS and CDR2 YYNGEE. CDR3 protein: CASNPSGQIGSSEQYF. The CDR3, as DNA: TGTGCCAGCAACCCCTCCGGCCAGATCGGCTCTAGTGAGCAGTACTTC.

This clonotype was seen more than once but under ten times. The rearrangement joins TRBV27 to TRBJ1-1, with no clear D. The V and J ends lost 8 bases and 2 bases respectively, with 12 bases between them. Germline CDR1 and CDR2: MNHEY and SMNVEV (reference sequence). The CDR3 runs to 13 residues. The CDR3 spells CASGNGPNTEAFF. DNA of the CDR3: TGTGCCAGCGGAAACGGTCCCAACACTGAAGCTTTCTTT.

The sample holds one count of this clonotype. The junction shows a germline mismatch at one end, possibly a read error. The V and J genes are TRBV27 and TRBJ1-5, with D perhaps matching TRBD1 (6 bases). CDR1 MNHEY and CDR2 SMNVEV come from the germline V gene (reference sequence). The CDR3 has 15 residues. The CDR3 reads CASSFQGHGNQPQQF. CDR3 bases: TGTGCCAGCAGTTTTCAGGGGCACGGCAATCAGCCCCAGCAGTTT.

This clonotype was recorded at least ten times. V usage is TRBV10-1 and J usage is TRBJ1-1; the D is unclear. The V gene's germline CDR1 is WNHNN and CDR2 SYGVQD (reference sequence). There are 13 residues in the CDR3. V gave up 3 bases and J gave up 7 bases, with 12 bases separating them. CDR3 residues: CASSEVGVGEAFF. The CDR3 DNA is TGCGCCAGCAGTGAAGTGGGAGTTGGTGAAGCTTTCTTT.

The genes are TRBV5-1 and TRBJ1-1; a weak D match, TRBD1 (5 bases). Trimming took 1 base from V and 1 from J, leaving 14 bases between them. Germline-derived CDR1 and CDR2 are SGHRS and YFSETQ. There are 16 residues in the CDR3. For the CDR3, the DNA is TGCGCCAGCAGCTTGAATGGGGGGTTAGCGAACACTGAAGCTTTCTTT. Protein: CASSLNGGLANTEAFF.

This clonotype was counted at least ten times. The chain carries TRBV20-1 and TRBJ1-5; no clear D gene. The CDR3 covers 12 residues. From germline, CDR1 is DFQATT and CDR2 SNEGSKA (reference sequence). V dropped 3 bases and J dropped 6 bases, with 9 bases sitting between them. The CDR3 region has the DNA TGCAGTGCTAGGGGAAAGGGTCAGCCCCAGCATTTT. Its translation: CSARGKGQPQHF.

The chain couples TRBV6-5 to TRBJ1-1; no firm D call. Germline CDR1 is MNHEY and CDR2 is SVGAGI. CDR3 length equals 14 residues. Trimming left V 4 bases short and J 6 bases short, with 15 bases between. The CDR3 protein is CASSSDGDRAEAFF. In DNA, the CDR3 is TGTGCCAGCAGTTCGGACGGGGATAGGGCTGAAGCTTTCTTT.

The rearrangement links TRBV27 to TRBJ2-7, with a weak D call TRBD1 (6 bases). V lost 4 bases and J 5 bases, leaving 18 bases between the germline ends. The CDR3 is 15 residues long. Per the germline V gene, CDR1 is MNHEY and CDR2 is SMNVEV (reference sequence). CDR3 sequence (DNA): TGTGCCAGCAGTTCAGCCCGGTACAGGGTTAACGAGCAGTACTTC. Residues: CASSSARYRVNEQYF.

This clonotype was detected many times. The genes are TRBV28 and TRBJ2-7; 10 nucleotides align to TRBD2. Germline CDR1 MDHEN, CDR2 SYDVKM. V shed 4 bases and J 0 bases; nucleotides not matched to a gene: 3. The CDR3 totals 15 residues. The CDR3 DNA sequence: TGTGCCAGCAGTTCCTGGACTAGCGGCTCCTACGAGCAGTACTTC. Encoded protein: CASSSWTSGSYEQYF.

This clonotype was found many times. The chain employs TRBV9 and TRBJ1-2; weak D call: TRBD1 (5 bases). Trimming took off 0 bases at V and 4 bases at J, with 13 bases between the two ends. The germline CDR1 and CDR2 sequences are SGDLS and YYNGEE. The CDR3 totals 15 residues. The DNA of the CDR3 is TGTGCCAGCAGCGTAGGAGGGGCGGCGAGCTATGGCTACACCTTC. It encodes CASSVGGAASYGYTF.

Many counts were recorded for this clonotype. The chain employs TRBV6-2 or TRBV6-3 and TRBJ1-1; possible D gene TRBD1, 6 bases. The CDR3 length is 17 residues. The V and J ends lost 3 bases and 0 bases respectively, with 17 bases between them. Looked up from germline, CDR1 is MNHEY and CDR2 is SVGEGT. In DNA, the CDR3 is TGTGCCAGCAGTTATTCCTCTCGGGACACACTGAACACTGAAGCTTTCTTT. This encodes CASSYSSRDTLNTEAFF.

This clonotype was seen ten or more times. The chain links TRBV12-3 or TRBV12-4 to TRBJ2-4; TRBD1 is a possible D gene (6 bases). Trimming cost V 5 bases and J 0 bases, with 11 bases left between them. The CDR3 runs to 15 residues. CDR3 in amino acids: CASSQDRLAKNIQYF. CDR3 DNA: TGTGCCAGCAGTCAAGACAGGCTAGCCAAAAACATTCAGTACTTC.

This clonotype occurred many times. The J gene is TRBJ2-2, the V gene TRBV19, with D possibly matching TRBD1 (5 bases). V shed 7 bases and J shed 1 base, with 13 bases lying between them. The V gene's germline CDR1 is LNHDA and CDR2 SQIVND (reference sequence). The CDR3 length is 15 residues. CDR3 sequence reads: CASTDLTENTGELFF. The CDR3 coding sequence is TGTGCCAGTACCGATTTGACAGAGAACACCGGGGAGCTGTTTTTT.